This entry is about one TCR beta chain. Germline CDR1 reads SSHAT; CDR2 reads FNYEAQ (reference sequence). This CDR3 is built from 14 residues. Trimming stripped 3 bases from V and 5 bases from J, with 10 bases between. This sample is part of a study of blood T cell repertoires in COVID-19. About the study: Sites in the United States, Italy and Spain provided acute and convalescent COVID-19 samples. T cells, B-cell-depleted T cells, or PBMCs supplied cDNA or gDNA.

Clones were sequenced by immunoSEQ multiplex PCR, and TCRdb holds only the in-frame ones, with some missing. The sample lists around 250,000 clones; more than 70% were seen once. Seattle researchers signed up patients amid active infection and tracked them longitudinally. This rearrangement joins TRBV7-7 to TRBJ2-2, with a tentative D call TRBD1 (5 bases). The origin of this receptor is a woman of 80 years or more with COVID-19, enrolled during active disease. The sample consisted of peripheral blood. CDR3 sequence reads: CASSLGGATGELFF. CDR3 bases: TGTGCCAGCAGCTTGGGTGGGGCAACCGGGGAGCTGTTTTTT.